Below, one TCR beta chain is given with its context. Its target is not known. This record comes from a study of follicular helper T cells after annual influenza vaccination. Study-wide context: Across the 2013-2014, 2014-2015 and 2015-2016 vaccination seasons, some subjects were resampled. Study-wide results and limits: ICOS-CD38- cTfh most often held earlier Day 7 ICOS+CD38+ clones. Successive annual vaccinations recalled a recurrent oligoclonal ICOS+CD38+ cTfh response with influenza-specific clonotypes. The much larger non-cTfh compartments may have been undersampled.

Trimming left V 1 base short and J 3 bases short, with 1 base between. Germline-derived CDR1 and CDR2 are SGHVS and FNYEAQ. The length of the CDR3 is 13 residues. The repertoire was sequenced with immunoSEQ multiplex PCR; TCRdb's copy has only in-frame clones and lacks some. The sample lists under 12,000 clones, over 80% occurring once. The receptor was isolated from an adult who received the influenza vaccine. V usage is TRBV7-6 and J usage is TRBJ2-6; no clear D gene. Sequencing used CXCR5- memory CD4+ T cells sorted from blood, obtained 6 weeks after influenza vaccination. This chain's CDR3 is CASSLGGANVLTF. The DNA for the CDR3 is TGTGCCAGCAGCTTAGGTGGGGCCAACGTCCTGACTTTC.